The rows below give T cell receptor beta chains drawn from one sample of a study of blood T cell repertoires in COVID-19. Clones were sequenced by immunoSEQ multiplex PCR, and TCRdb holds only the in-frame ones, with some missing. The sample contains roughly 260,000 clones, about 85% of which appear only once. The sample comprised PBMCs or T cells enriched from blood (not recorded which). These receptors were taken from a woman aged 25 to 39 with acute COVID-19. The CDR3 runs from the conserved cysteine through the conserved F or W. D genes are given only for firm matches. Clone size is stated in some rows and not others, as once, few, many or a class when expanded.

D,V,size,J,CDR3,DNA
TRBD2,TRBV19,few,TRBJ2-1,CASSIVGRAYNEQFF,TGTGCCAGTAGTATCGTCGGGAGGGCCTACAATGAGCAGTTCTTC
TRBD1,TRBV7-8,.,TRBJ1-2,CASSFGTGQYGYTF,TGTGCCAGCAGCTTTGGGACAGGGCAGTATGGCTACACCTTC
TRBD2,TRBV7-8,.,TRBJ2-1,CASSSGTSGRIQQFF,TGTGCCAGCAGCTCGGGGACTAGCGGGAGGATTCAGCAGTTCTTC
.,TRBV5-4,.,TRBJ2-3,CASSQTDTQYF,TGTGCCAGCAGCCAGACAGATACGCAGTATTTT
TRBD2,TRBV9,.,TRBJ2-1,CASSVEDSGAYNEQFF,TGTGCCAGCAGCGTAGAGGATAGCGGGGCGTACAATGAGCAGTTCTTC
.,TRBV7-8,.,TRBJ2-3,CASSPTGRLTDTQYF,TGTGCCAGCAGCCCGACAGGGAGGTTAACAGATACGCAGTATTTT
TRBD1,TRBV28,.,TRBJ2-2,CASRTGASTGELFF,TGTGCCAGTAGGACAGGGGCGTCTACCGGGGAGCTGTTTTTT
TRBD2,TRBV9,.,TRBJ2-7,CASSVAPGGSSYEQYF,TGTGCCAGCAGCGTAGCCCCGGGCGGGAGCTCCTACGAGCAGTACTTC
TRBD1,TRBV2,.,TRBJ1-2,CASQITGGNGYTF,TGTGCCAGCCAAATAACAGGGGGCAATGGCTACACCTTC
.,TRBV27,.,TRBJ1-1,CASSWGRNMNTEAFF,TGTGCCAGCAGTTGGGGCAGAAACATGAACACTGAAGCTTTCTTT
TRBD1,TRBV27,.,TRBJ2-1,CASSSGTGDYGEQFF,TGTGCCAGCAGTTCCGGGACAGGGGATTACGGTGAGCAGTTCTTC
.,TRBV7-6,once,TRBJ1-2,CASSLEPGKSYGYTF,TGTGCCAGCAGCCTAGAACCAGGGAAATCTTATGGCTACACCTTC
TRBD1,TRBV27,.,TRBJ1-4,CASSPDRGREKLFF,TGTGCCAGCAGCCCGGACAGGGGACGTGAAAAACTGTTTTTT
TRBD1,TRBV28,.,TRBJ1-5,CASGQGRRQPQHF,TGTGCCAGCGGACAGGGCCGCCGTCAGCCCCAGCATTTT
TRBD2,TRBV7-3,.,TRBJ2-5,CASSSGLAGGETQYF,TGTGCCAGCAGCTCGGGACTAGCGGGAGGAGAGACCCAGTACTTC
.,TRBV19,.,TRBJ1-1,CASGQLGNTEAFF,TGTGCCAGCGGACAGCTTGGGAACACTGAAGCTTTCTTT
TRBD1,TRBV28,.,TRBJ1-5,CASSSGQGGNQPQHF,TGTGCCAGCAGTTCCGGACAGGGAGGAAATCAGCCCCAGCATTTT
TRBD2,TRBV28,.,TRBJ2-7,CASSSGTRTFYEQYF,TGTGCCAGCAGCTCAGGGACTAGGACTTTCTACGAGCAGTACTTC
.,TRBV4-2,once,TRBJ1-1,CASSQAGNTEAFF,TGTGCCAGCAGCCAAGCAGGGAACACTGAAGCTTTCTTT
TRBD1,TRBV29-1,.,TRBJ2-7,CSGTRDRAGEQYF,TGCAGCGGAACCCGGGACAGGGCCGGCGAGCAGTACTTC
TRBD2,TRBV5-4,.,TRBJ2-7,CASSLPGLAGDEQYF,TGTGCCAGCAGCCTCCCCGGACTAGCGGGAGACGAGCAGTACTTC
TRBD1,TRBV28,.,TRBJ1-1,CASNRKPDRAKAFF,TGTGCCAGCAACCGGAAACCAGACAGGGCGAAAGCTTTCTTT
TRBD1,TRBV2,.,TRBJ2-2,CASKRDSVYTGELFF,TGTGCCAGCAAAAGGGACAGTGTTTACACCGGGGAGCTGTTTTTT
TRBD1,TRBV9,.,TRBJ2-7,CASSLGTGSYEQYF,TGTGCCAGCAGCTTGGGGACAGGGAGCTACGAGCAGTACTTC
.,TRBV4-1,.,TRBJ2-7,CASSQGTRSEQYF,TGCGCCAGCAGCCAAGGAACTAGATCCGAGCAGTACTTC
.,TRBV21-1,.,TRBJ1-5,CASSKVGRSNQPQHF,TGTGCCAGCAGCAAGGTAGGGAGGAGCAATCAGCCCCAGCATTTT
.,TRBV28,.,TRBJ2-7,CASSRTGLLYEQYF,TGTGCCAGCAGCCGTACGGGACTTTTATACGAGCAGTACTTC